Listed below are T cell receptor beta chains from one sample, sequenced in a study of T cells in Graves' hyperthyroidism and ophthalmopathy. TCRdb reprocessed the multiplex PCR reads with MiXCR, giving one entry per CDR3 protein. This table holds under 400,000 distinct CDR3 sequences, about 25% found once. Sequenced: blood. These receptors were taken from a man aged 45-65 years with Graves' hyperthyroidism. Both conserved end residues are part of each CDR3. D genes are given only for firm matches. A row's size may be missing; if present it is once, few, many or a size class.

D: -; V: TRBV7-9; size: -; J: TRBJ2-7; CDR3: CASSLAAEAEPSYEQYF; DNA: TGTGCCAGCAGCTTAGCGGCGGAAGCGGAGCCCTCCTACGAGCAGTACTTC
D: -; V: TRBV19; size: -; J: TRBJ1-1; CDR3: CASTYSSEAFF; DNA: TGTGCCAGTACCTATTCGTCTGAAGCTTTCTTT
D: -; V: TRBV7-9; size: -; J: TRBJ2-7; CDR3: CASSKQEDYEQYF; DNA: TGTGCCAGCAGCAAACAGGAGGACTACGAGCAGTACTTC
D: -; V: TRBV12-3/TRBV12-4; size: many; J: TRBJ2-3; CDR3: CASSMTGSADTQYF; DNA: TGTGCCAGCAGTATGACGGGATCGGCAGATACGCAGTATTTT
D: TRBD2; V: TRBV6-1; size: -; J: TRBJ2-1; CDR3: CASMGLAGVGYEQFF; DNA: TGTGCCAGCATGGGGCTAGCGGGAGTCGGCTATGAGCAGTTCTTC
D: -; V: TRBV18; size: -; J: TRBJ1-1; CDR3: CASSPSGAVVNTEAFF; DNA: TGTGCCAGCTCACCATCCGGGGCAGTTGTGAACACTGAAGCTTTCTTT
D: -; V: TRBV19; size: -; J: TRBJ1-1; CDR3: CASRSGPVENTEAFF; DNA: TGTGCCAGTCGGTCGGGACCCGTGGAGAACACTGAAGCTTTCTTT
D: -; V: TRBV10-2; size: -; J: TRBJ2-7; CDR3: CASSGPDSSYEQYF; DNA: TGCGCCAGCAGTGGCCCGGACAGCTCCTACGAGCAGTACTTC
D: -; V: TRBV20-1; size: -; J: TRBJ2-3; CDR3: CSAGTGLNTDTQYF; DNA: TGCAGTGCTGGCACGGGACTGAACACAGATACGCAGTATTTT
D: TRBD2; V: TRBV29-1; size: once; J: TRBJ2-7; CDR3: CSVAYASGTAEQYF; DNA: TGCAGCGTTGCGTACGCTAGCGGGACGGCCGAGCAGTACTTC
D: -; V: TRBV12-3/TRBV12-4; size: few; J: TRBJ1-2; CDR3: CASSGRTAGGYTF; DNA: TGTGCCAGCAGTGGGAGGACGGCGGGTGGCTACACCTTC
D: -; V: TRBV20-1; size: -; J: TRBJ2-7; CDR3: CSARRGGADEQYF; DNA: TGCAGTGCCCGAAGGGGGGGCGCGGACGAGCAGTACTTC
D: TRBD2; V: TRBV28; size: many; J: TRBJ2-1; CDR3: CASSPTGLVYEQFF; DNA: TGTGCCAGCAGTCCGACGGGACTAGTTTATGAGCAGTTCTTC
D: -; V: TRBV18; size: many; J: TRBJ1-1; CDR3: CASSTGVNTEAFF; DNA: TGTGCCAGCTCTACAGGCGTGAACACTGAAGCTTTCTTT
D: -; V: TRBV3-1; size: many; J: TRBJ1-1; CDR3: CASSQDGTEAFF; DNA: TGTGCCAGCAGCCAAGACGGAACTGAAGCTTTCTTT
D: -; V: TRBV5-1; size: -; J: TRBJ2-1; CDR3: CASSFSGHSEQFF; DNA: TGCGCCAGCAGTTTTAGTGGCCACAGTGAGCAGTTCTTC